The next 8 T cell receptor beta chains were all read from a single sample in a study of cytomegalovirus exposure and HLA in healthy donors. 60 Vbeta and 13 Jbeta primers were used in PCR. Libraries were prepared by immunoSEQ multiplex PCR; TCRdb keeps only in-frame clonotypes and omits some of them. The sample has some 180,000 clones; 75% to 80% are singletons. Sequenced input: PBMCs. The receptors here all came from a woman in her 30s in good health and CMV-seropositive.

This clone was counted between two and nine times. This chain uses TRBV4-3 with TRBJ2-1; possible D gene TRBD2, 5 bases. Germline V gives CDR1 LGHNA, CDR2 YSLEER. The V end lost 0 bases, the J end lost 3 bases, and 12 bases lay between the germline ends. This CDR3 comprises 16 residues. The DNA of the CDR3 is TGCGCCAGCAGCCAAGATGCGAGTAGCGTCTACAATGAGCAGTTCTTC. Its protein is CASSQDASSVYNEQFF.

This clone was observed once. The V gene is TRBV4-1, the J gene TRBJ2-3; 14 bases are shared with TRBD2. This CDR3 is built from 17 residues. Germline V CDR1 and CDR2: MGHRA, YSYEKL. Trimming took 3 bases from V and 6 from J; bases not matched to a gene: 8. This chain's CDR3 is CASSHEGTSGGRDTQYF. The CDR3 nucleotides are TGCGCCAGCAGCCACGAAGGGACTAGCGGGGGACGGGATACGCAGTATTTT.

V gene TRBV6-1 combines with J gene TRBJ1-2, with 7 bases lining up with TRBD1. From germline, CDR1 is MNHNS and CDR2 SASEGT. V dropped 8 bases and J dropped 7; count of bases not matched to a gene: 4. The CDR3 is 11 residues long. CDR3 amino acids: CASADRVGYTF. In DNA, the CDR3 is TGTGCCAGCGCCGACAGGGTTGGCTACACCTTC.

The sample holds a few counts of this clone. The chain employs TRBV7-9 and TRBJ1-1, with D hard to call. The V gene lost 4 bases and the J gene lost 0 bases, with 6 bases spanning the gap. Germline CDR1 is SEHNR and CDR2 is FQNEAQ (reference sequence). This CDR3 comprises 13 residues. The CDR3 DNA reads TGTGCCAGCAGCTCTACTATGAACACTGAAGCTTTCTTT. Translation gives CASSSTMNTEAFF. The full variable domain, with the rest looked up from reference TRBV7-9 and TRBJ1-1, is DTGVSQNPRHKITKRGQNVTFRCDPISEHNRLYWYRQTLGQGPEFLTYFQNEAQLEKSRLLSDRFSAERPKGSFSTLEIQRTEQGDSAMYLCASSSTMNTEAFFGQGTRLTVV.

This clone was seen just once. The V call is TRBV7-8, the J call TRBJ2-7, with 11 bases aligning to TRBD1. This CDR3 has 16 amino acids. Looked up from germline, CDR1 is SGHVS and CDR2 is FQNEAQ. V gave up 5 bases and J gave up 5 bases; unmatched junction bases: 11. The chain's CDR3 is CASSSRDRGKYNEQYF. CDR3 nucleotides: TGTGCCAGCAGCAGCCGGGACAGGGGGAAATATAACGAGCAGTACTTC.

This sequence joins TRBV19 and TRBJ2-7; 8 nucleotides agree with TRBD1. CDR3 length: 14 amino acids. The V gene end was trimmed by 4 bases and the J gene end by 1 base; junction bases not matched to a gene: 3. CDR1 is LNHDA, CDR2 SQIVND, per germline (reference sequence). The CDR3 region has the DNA TGTGCCAGTAGTACCGGGACAGGTTCCTACGAGCAGTACTTC. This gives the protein CASSTGTGSYEQYF.

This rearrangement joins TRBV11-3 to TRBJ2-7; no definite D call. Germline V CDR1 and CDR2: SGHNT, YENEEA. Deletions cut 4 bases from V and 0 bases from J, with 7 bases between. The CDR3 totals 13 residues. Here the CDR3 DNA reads TGTGCCAGCAGCTCGTCTCCCTCCTACGAGCAGTACTTC. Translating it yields CASSSSPSYEQYF.

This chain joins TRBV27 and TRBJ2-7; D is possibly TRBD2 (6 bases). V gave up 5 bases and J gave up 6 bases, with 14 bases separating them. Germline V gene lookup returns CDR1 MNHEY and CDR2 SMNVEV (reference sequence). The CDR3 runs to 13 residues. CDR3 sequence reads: CASSTGGTGEQYF. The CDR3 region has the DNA TGTGCCAGCAGTACCGGGGGAACGGGCGAGCAGTACTTC.